The rows below give T cell receptor beta chains drawn from one sample of a study of T-cell memory formation after mild COVID-19. TCRdb fed the 5' RACE reads into MiXCR, producing one record per CDR3 protein. The sample shows about 200,000 distinct CDR3 sequences, around 18% of them seen only once. The sample was PBMCs or a T cell subset sorted from them (not recorded which). The receptors come from an adult woman who had mild COVID-19 (a few samples of this study predate the infection). Cell type and time point are not known. The conserved cysteine and the conserved F or W are not part of the CDR3 here. A row's size may be missing; if present it is once, few, many or a size class.

j_gene: TRBJ2-4
v_gene: TRBV15
abundance: -
CDR3aa: ATSRGVLGTGAKNIQY

j_gene: TRBJ2-1
v_gene: TRBV7-7
abundance: few
CDR3aa: ASSSGLAPNEQF

j_gene: TRBJ1-6
v_gene: TRBV20-1
abundance: -
CDR3aa: SATQTVTPSPLH

j_gene: TRBJ2-1
v_gene: TRBV6-5
abundance: few
CDR3aa: ASGREAGGSYNEQF

j_gene: TRBJ2-1
v_gene: TRBV2
abundance: many
CDR3aa: ASSGLAFEQF

j_gene: TRBJ2-7
v_gene: TRBV9
abundance: -
CDR3aa: ASSVGGAARDEQY

j_gene: TRBJ1-1
v_gene: TRBV6-5
abundance: few
CDR3aa: ASSYSGQGNTEAF

j_gene: TRBJ1-1
v_gene: TRBV7-2
abundance: few
CDR3aa: ASSSQGGATEAF

j_gene: TRBJ2-5
v_gene: TRBV18
abundance: few
CDR3aa: ASSLRREETQY

j_gene: TRBJ2-5
v_gene: TRBV5-5
abundance: few
CDR3aa: ASSFSGTGKETQY

j_gene: TRBJ1-3
v_gene: TRBV9
abundance: -
CDR3aa: ASSVNTGFSGNTIY

j_gene: TRBJ1-4
v_gene: TRBV30
abundance: few
CDR3aa: AWSTRGDGKLF

j_gene: TRBJ2-1
v_gene: TRBV2
abundance: few
CDR3aa: ASSQRTSGGRIFYNEQF

j_gene: TRBJ1-2
v_gene: TRBV5-1
abundance: few
CDR3aa: ASSLAGQGMDGYT

j_gene: TRBJ2-6
v_gene: TRBV5-1
abundance: -
CDR3aa: ASSFVNSGANVLT

j_gene: TRBJ2-3
v_gene: TRBV24-1
abundance: few
CDR3aa: ATSDLRQGTDTQY

j_gene: TRBJ1-1
v_gene: TRBV20-1
abundance: few
CDR3aa: SAGWDPRHTEAF

j_gene: TRBJ1-1
v_gene: TRBV19
abundance: -
CDR3aa: ASSMVRGNTEAF

j_gene: TRBJ1-2
v_gene: TRBV5-5
abundance: few
CDR3aa: ASSHLRGRNGYT

j_gene: TRBJ2-1
v_gene: TRBV5-1
abundance: few
CDR3aa: ASSSGRVAGNNEQF

j_gene: TRBJ1-2
v_gene: TRBV30
abundance: -
CDR3aa: AWSRKLGQGRNGYT

j_gene: TRBJ1-1
v_gene: TRBV18
abundance: -
CDR3aa: ASSRYTMDRETEAF

j_gene: TRBJ1-2
v_gene: TRBV18
abundance: few
CDR3aa: ASSLNSANYGYT

j_gene: TRBJ1-5
v_gene: TRBV5-5
abundance: -
CDR3aa: ASSLILSSSQPQH

j_gene: TRBJ1-2
v_gene: TRBV6-6
abundance: few
CDR3aa: ASSYTAAANYGYT

j_gene: TRBJ1-2
v_gene: TRBV27
abundance: -
CDR3aa: ASSRDSNYGYT

j_gene: TRBJ2-1
v_gene: TRBV24-1
abundance: -
CDR3aa: ATSDPGLPEPNEQF

j_gene: TRBJ1-1
v_gene: TRBV29-1
abundance: once
CDR3aa: SVRPVRNTEAF

j_gene: TRBJ2-1
v_gene: TRBV12-3/TRBV12-4
abundance: few
CDR3aa: ASSLAGTSGRADEQF

j_gene: TRBJ2-1
v_gene: TRBV19
abundance: many
CDR3aa: ASREIHEGLHNEQF

j_gene: TRBJ1-1
v_gene: TRBV7-9
abundance: few
CDR3aa: ASSQRTGGTEAF

j_gene: TRBJ1-1
v_gene: TRBV5-1
abundance: few
CDR3aa: ASSLTGPYTEAF

j_gene: TRBJ1-6
v_gene: TRBV9
abundance: few
CDR3aa: ASSPRTDQRNSPLH

j_gene: TRBJ1-2
v_gene: TRBV10-3
abundance: -
CDR3aa: AINSQGRGGYT

j_gene: TRBJ2-7
v_gene: TRBV7-8
abundance: few
CDR3aa: ASSLDQTRNYEQY

j_gene: TRBJ1-3
v_gene: TRBV7-8
abundance: few
CDR3aa: ASRGHSGNTIY

j_gene: TRBJ2-7
v_gene: TRBV10-3
abundance: -
CDR3aa: AIASSHEQY

j_gene: TRBJ1-2
v_gene: TRBV20-1
abundance: -
CDR3aa: SAGRGLNGYT

j_gene: TRBJ2-1
v_gene: TRBV18
abundance: once
CDR3aa: ASSPPGAGVGNEQF

j_gene: TRBJ2-7
v_gene: TRBV3-1
abundance: -
CDR3aa: ASSQGGFPY

j_gene: TRBJ2-7
v_gene: TRBV6-6
abundance: -
CDR3aa: ASSDNPGTGISYEQY

j_gene: TRBJ2-7
v_gene: TRBV7-9
abundance: many
CDR3aa: ASVGQGSYEQY

j_gene: TRBJ1-5
v_gene: TRBV24-1
abundance: few
CDR3aa: ATSGPSWDSNQPQH

j_gene: TRBJ1-1
v_gene: TRBV28
abundance: -
CDR3aa: ASMEGGNTEAF

j_gene: TRBJ2-3
v_gene: TRBV12-3/TRBV12-4
abundance: -
CDR3aa: ASSLSLGLTMGTDTQY

j_gene: TRBJ2-2
v_gene: TRBV24-1
abundance: few
CDR3aa: ATSDPGGKNTGELF

j_gene: TRBJ1-1
v_gene: TRBV5-1
abundance: few
CDR3aa: ASSLLDRGLTEAF

j_gene: TRBJ2-7
v_gene: TRBV7-8
abundance: few
CDR3aa: ASSLGHASYEQY

j_gene: TRBJ1-5
v_gene: TRBV30
abundance: -
CDR3aa: AWSVLGRGNQPQH

j_gene: TRBJ2-7
v_gene: TRBV18
abundance: few
CDR3aa: ASSPQTRPYEQY

j_gene: TRBJ2-5
v_gene: TRBV20-1
abundance: few
CDR3aa: SGGPRAETQY

j_gene: TRBJ1-4
v_gene: TRBV12-3/TRBV12-4
abundance: -
CDR3aa: ASRRDDATNEKLF

j_gene: TRBJ1-1
v_gene: TRBV5-1
abundance: -
CDR3aa: ASSWPGTGGTRNTEAF

j_gene: TRBJ2-7
v_gene: TRBV6-2/TRBV6-3
abundance: few
CDR3aa: ASSYSGYGEQY

j_gene: TRBJ1-4
v_gene: TRBV12-3/TRBV12-4
abundance: few
CDR3aa: ASSFDRLKLF